These 27 T cell receptor beta chains came from one sample sequenced in a study of T cell changes during pregnancy in multiple sclerosis. The table came from immunoSEQ multiplex PCR; TCRdb's copy has only in-frame clones and leaves some out. The sample carries under 45,000 clones, 80% to 95% recorded once. Sequenced here: CD4+ T cells from peripheral blood mononuclear cells, sampled in the first trimester of pregnancy. The source is a female donor with multiple sclerosis, enrolled in a pregnancy study.

This sequence joins TRBV25-1 and TRBJ2-5; a weak D match, TRBD2 (5 bases). CDR1 is MGHDK and CDR2 is SYGVNS in the germline V gene. The ends were cut back, 6 bases at V and 2 bases at J, with 10 bases in the middle. The CDR3 runs 13 residues. CDR3 residues: CASSRPGQETQYF. The CDR3 bases are TGTGCCAGCAGCCGCCCGGGGCAAGAGACCCAGTACTTC. The full variable domain, rest sourced from reference TRBV25-1 and TRBJ2-5, is EADIYQTPRYLVIGTGKKITLECSQTMGHDKMYWYQQDPGMELHLIHYSYGVNSTEKGDLSSESTVSRIRTEHFPLTLESARPSHTSQYLCASSRPGQETQYFGPGTRLLVL.

This sequence joins TRBV27 and TRBJ2-1; 12 bases match TRBD2. CDR1 is MNHEY and CDR2 is SMNVEV in the germline V gene (reference sequence). Trimming at V came to 5 bases and at J to 3 bases, leaving 8 bases not matched to a gene. The CDR3 runs 17 residues. DNA for the CDR3: TGTGCCAGCAGTCGAGGGGGACTAGCGGGTAACTACAATGAGCAGTTCTTC. It translates to CASSRGGLAGNYNEQFF.

V and J are TRBV19 and TRBJ2-1, with D possibly matching TRBD2 (5 bases). The CDR3 runs to 15 residues. The germline V and J ends were trimmed by 6 bases and 0 bases, with 12 bases remaining between them. The germline V gene has CDR1 LNHDA and CDR2 SQIVND (reference sequence). DNA of the CDR3: TGTGCCAGTAGAATGGACTTCCGCTCCTACAATGAGCAGTTCTTC. Translated, it gives CASRMDFRSYNEQFF. The full variable domain, completed using reference TRBV19 and TRBJ2-1, is DGGITQSPKYLFRKEGQNVTLSCEQNLNHDAMYWYRQDPGQGLRLIYYSQIVNDFQKGDIAEGYSVSREKKESFPLTVTSAQKNPTAFYLCASRMDFRSYNEQFFGPGTRLTVL.

The chain combines TRBV5-1 with TRBJ2-2; 7 bases are shared with TRBD2. The germline CDR1 and CDR2 sequences are SGHRS and YFSETQ. V lost 4 bases and J lost 4; bases outside the gene matches: 7. The CDR3 runs to 15 residues. The CDR3 DNA follows: TGCGCCAGCAGCGGGGTGGTAGCGGGCACCGGGGAGCTGTTTTTT. Its protein product is CASSGVVAGTGELFF.

This chain connects TRBV27 to TRBJ1-1; no definite D call. In germline, CDR1 is MNHEY, CDR2 SMNVEV (reference sequence). The length of the CDR3 is 14 residues. Trimming took off 5 bases at V and 1 base at J, with 11 bases between the two ends. This chain's CDR3 is CASSLREPNTEAFF. The CDR3 coding sequence is TGTGCCAGCAGTCTCCGGGAGCCGAACACTGAAGCTTTCTTT.

This clone has a handful of counts. This chain uses TRBV28 with TRBJ2-3; the D is unclear. This CDR3 is 11 amino acids long. The germline V gene has CDR1 MDHEN and CDR2 SYDVKM. The V end lost 6 bases, the J end lost 3 bases, and 4 bases lay between the germline ends. CDR3 DNA: TGTGCCAGCAGCCGTACAGATACGCAGTATTTT. Translated, it gives CASSRTDTQYF.

The rearrangement links TRBV28 to TRBJ2-5; D is ambiguous. CDR1 and CDR2 (germline): MDHEN, SYDVKM. The CDR3 is 13 amino acids. V was trimmed by 1 base and J by 5 bases, leaving 8 bases between them. In DNA form, the CDR3 reads TGTGCCAGCAGTTTATTGGCCAGGGAGACCCAGTACTTC. This encodes CASSLLARETQYF. Full variable domain (rest looked up from reference TRBV28 and TRBJ2-5): DVKVTQSSRYLVKRTGEKVFLECVQDMDHENMFWYRQDPGLGLRLIYFSYDVKMKEKGDIPEGYSVSREKKERFSLILESASTNQTSMYLCASSLLARETQYFGPGTRLLVL.

V gene TRBV28 combines with J gene TRBJ2-1, with a possible D match to TRBD2 (6 bases). The CDR3 loop spans 16 amino acids. From germline, CDR1 is MDHEN and CDR2 SYDVKM. Trimming cost V 2 bases and J 0 bases, with 11 bases left between them. This chain's CDR3 is CASSLGGLSSYNEQFF. The CDR3 nucleotides are TGTGCCAGCAGTTTAGGGGGACTGAGCTCCTACAATGAGCAGTTCTTC. Full variable domain (outside the CDR3, taken from reference TRBV28 and TRBJ2-1): DVKVTQSSRYLVKRTGEKVFLECVQDMDHENMFWYRQDPGLGLRLIYFSYDVKMKEKGDIPEGYSVSREKKERFSLILESASTNQTSMYLCASSLGGLSSYNEQFFGPGTRLTVL.

CDR3 bases: TGTGCCAGCAGGCACACGGGACTAGCGGGAGACGAGCAGTACTTC. Translated, it gives CASRHTGLAGDEQYF. The chain joins TRBV28 to TRBJ2-7; 14 bases map to TRBD2. Trimming at V came to 6 bases and at J to 5 bases, leaving 6 bases not matched to a gene. Germline-derived CDR1 and CDR2 are MDHEN and SYDVKM. This CDR3 comprises 15 residues.

V usage is TRBV11-2 and J usage is TRBJ2-7; unclear D gene. V was cut by 3 bases and J by 1 base, with 13 bases left in between. This CDR3 has 15 amino acids. Germline loops: CDR1 SGHAT, CDR2 FQNNGV. This chain's CDR3 is CASSLGQVKSYEQYF. As DNA, the CDR3 is TGTGCCAGCAGCTTGGGTCAGGTTAAGTCCTACGAGCAGTACTTC.

This clone has ten or more counts. The CDR3 DNA sequence: TGCGCCAGCAGCTTGGACGCGGGGTTGAGGAACACTGAAGCTTTCTTT. Amino acid sequence: CASSLDAGLRNTEAFF. The gene calls are TRBV5-1 and TRBJ1-1; D unclear. This CDR3 has 16 residues. Germline CDR1 SGHRS, CDR2 YFSETQ. Trimming stripped 0 bases from V and 1 base from J, with 13 bases between.

In DNA form, the CDR3 reads TGTGCCAGTAGCCACCCCGGACAGACGAACATTCAGTACTTC. Its protein is CASSHPGQTNIQYF. V usage is TRBV19 and J usage is TRBJ2-4; maybe TRBD1 (6 bases). V was clipped by 6 bases and J by 7 bases, with 16 bases between them. The CDR3 is 14 amino acids. The germline V gene encodes CDR1 LNHDA and CDR2 SQIVND (reference sequence). Variable domain in full (rest from reference TRBV19 and TRBJ2-4): DGGITQSPKYLFRKEGQNVTLSCEQNLNHDAMYWYRQDPGQGLRLIYYSQIVNDFQKGDIAEGYSVSREKKESFPLTVTSAQKNPTAFYLCASSHPGQTNIQYFGAGTRLSVL.

This chain connects TRBV28 to TRBJ1-5; a possible D gene is TRBD1 (6 bases). V dropped 4 bases and J dropped 3 bases, with 10 bases sitting between them. Per the germline V gene, CDR1 is MDHEN and CDR2 is SYDVKM. This CDR3 is 14 amino acids long. CDR3 bases: TGTGCCAGCAGTTCTGGACAGACCAATCAGCCCCAGCATTTT. This codes for CASSSGQTNQPQHF. Combining the CDR3 with reference TRBV28 and TRBJ1-5 gives the whole variable domain DVKVTQSSRYLVKRTGEKVFLECVQDMDHENMFWYRQDPGLGLRLIYFSYDVKMKEKGDIPEGYSVSREKKERFSLILESASTNQTSMYLCASSSGQTNQPQHFGDGTRLSIL.

The CDR3 protein is CASTAMGTRGTGELFF. In DNA form, the CDR3 reads TGTGCCAGCACCGCCATGGGGACTAGAGGCACCGGGGAGCTGTTTTTT. The V gene is TRBV6-6, the J gene TRBJ2-2; TRBD2 agrees at 8 bases. Germline CDR1 is MNHNY and CDR2 is SVGAGI (reference sequence). Germline trimming cut 7 bases from V and 4 bases from J; bases unmatched to any gene: 11. The CDR3 totals 16 residues.

The V call is TRBV15, the J call TRBJ2-3; tentatively, D is TRBD2 (6 bases). Trimming took off 4 bases at V and 6 bases at J, with 20 bases between the two ends. From germline, CDR1 is LNHNV and CDR2 YYDKDF (reference sequence). CDR3 length: 16 amino acids. CDR3 protein: CATSTSGLSAYDTQYF. Written as DNA, the CDR3 is TGTGCCACCAGCACCTCGGGACTCAGTGCGTACGATACGCAGTATTTT.

This clone was counted a single time. The chain has TRBV29-1 and TRBJ2-7, with D possibly matching TRBD2 (6 bases). The ends were cut back, 4 bases at V and 5 bases at J, with 15 bases in the middle. Germline CDR1 SQVTM, CDR2 ANQGSEA. The CDR3 consists of 13 residues. CDR3 DNA sequence: TGCAGCGTTGTGGGTGGGGGGTCACACGAGCAGTACTTC. The encoded protein is CSVVGGGSHEQYF.

The gene calls are TRBV28 and TRBJ1-1, with 9 bases fitting TRBD1. The ends lost 5 bases at V and 1 base at J; junction bases unmatched: 8. The CDR3 has 16 amino acids. Looked up from germline, CDR1 is MDHEN and CDR2 is SYDVKM. Here the CDR3 reads CASSPSTGQGNTEAFF. The CDR3 bases are TGTGCCAGCAGTCCGTCCACGGGACAGGGGAACACTGAAGCTTTCTTT.

The chain has TRBV30 and TRBJ1-2, with D uncertain. Deletions cut 0 bases from V and 8 bases from J, with 10 bases between. Germline loops: CDR1 GTSNPN, CDR2 SVGIG (reference sequence). The CDR3 loop spans 12 amino acids. CDR3 protein: CAWSVGSLGYTF. The CDR3 DNA is TGTGCCTGGAGTGTGGGCTCTCTCGGCTACACCTTC.

The chain is built from TRBV6-5 and TRBJ2-5; 14 positions match TRBD2. Germline V CDR1 and CDR2: MNHEY, SVGAGI. J gave up 5 bases and V 10 bases, and 6 bases lay outside the gene matches. The CDR3 covers 14 residues. The CDR3 nucleotides are TGTGCCACCCGACTAGCGGGAGGGCAGGAGACCCAGTACTTC. It codes for CATRLAGGQETQYF.

The V and J genes are TRBV21-1 and TRBJ1-5. TRBV21-1 is a known pseudogene. The CDR3 is 14 residues long. The CDR3: CATREEVKGQPQHF. Written as DNA, the CDR3 is TGTGCCACGCGCGAGGAGGTCAAAGGTCAGCCCCAGCATTTT.

The rearrangement links TRBV30 to TRBJ1-3; 7 nucleotides match TRBD1. Germline V CDR1 and CDR2: GTSNPN, SVGIG (reference sequence). The J segment lost 0 bases and the V segment lost 1 base, leaving 3 bases of the junction unmatched. The CDR3 has 15 residues. The DNA of the CDR3 is TGTGCCTGGAGTGGCGACAGGGCCTCTGGAAACACCATATATTTT. Protein sequence: CAWSGDRASGNTIYF.

The genes are TRBV7-8 and TRBJ2-5, with TRBD2 matching over 8 bases. V lost 4 bases to trimming and J lost 4 bases; unmatched junction nucleotides: 8. CDR3 length equals 15 residues. From germline, CDR1 is SGHVS and CDR2 FQNEAQ. The CDR3 region is CASSYRGGTRETQYF. The CDR3 DNA reads as TGTGCCAGCAGCTATCGGGGGGGTACAAGAGAGACCCAGTACTTC.

The J gene is TRBJ2-4, the V gene TRBV6-1; 8 bases match TRBD1. CDR3 length equals 15 residues. With 0 bases clipped from V and 7 bases from J, the junction kept 5 bases outside the gene matches. Germline V CDR1 and CDR2: MNHNS, SASEGT. The CDR3 here is CASSEALQGVNIQYF. The CDR3 DNA is TGTGCCAGCAGTGAAGCTTTACAGGGGGTGAACATTCAGTACTTC.

The rearrangement joins TRBV9 to TRBJ1-6; D is uncertain. The CDR3 extends over 16 amino acids. V lost 0 bases and J lost 7, with 14 bases in between. Germline CDR1 reads SGDLS; CDR2 reads YYNGEE. The CDR3, as DNA: TGTGCCAGCAGCGTAGGGGTCCCAGGTTTGAATTCACCCCTCCACTTT. Amino acids: CASSVGVPGLNSPLHF.

The rearrangement links TRBV28 to TRBJ2-7; D unresolved. V lost 8 bases, J lost 2 bases, and 7 bases lay in between. This CDR3 region has 11 residues. Looked up from germline, CDR1 is MDHEN and CDR2 is SYDVKM. CDR3 sequence reads: CASGPTYEQYF. Here the CDR3 DNA reads TGTGCCAGCGGGCCTACCTACGAGCAGTACTTC.

The J gene is TRBJ1-2, the V gene TRBV6-1; D perhaps matches TRBD1 (6 bases). This CDR3 is built from 13 residues. The germline V gene has CDR1 MNHNS and CDR2 SASEGT. Trimming pared 6 bases from V and 2 bases from J, leaving 10 bases between. For the CDR3, the DNA is TGTGCCAGCAGCGCCACAGGGAACTATGGCTACACCTTC. As protein: CASSATGNYGYTF.

This clone was detected only a few times. The rearrangement joins TRBV28 to TRBJ1-2; TRBD1 is a possible D gene (5 bases). Germline CDR1 MDHEN, CDR2 SYDVKM. This CDR3 contains 14 residues. The V end lost 4 bases, the J end lost 4 bases, and 13 bases lay between the germline ends. CDR3 DNA: TGTGCCAGCAGTTGGACACAACGCGGCTATGGCTACACCTTC. Its translation: CASSWTQRGYGYTF.